The next 17 T cell receptor beta chains were all read from a single sample in a study of OX40 agonist ivuxolimab in advanced cancers. Repertoires were generated with immunoSEQ multiplex PCR, while TCRdb's copy carries only in-frame clones and drops some. Of about 20,000 clones listed, 74% are singletons. The sequences come from CD4+ or CD8+ T cells sorted from blood, collected in a trial of the OX40 agonist ivuxolimab. These receptors were obtained from an adult with an advanced solid tumor such as melanoma, head and neck, liver or kidney cancer.

V gene TRBV5-4 combines with J gene TRBJ2-3; D might be TRBD2 (5 bases). The V end was cut by 6 bases, the J end by 3 bases, with 17 bases between. The CDR3 runs 15 residues. Germline values: CDR1 SGHNT, CDR2 YYREEE (reference sequence). This chain's CDR3 is CASTPRLADTDTQYF. In DNA, the CDR3 is TGTGCCAGCACCCCCCGGCTAGCTGATACAGATACGCAGTATTTT.

V gene TRBV6-1 combines with J gene TRBJ2-1; no firm D call. The CDR3 covers 14 residues. With 8 bases removed from V and 7 bases from J, the gap between germline ends came to 18 bases. CDR1 is MNHNS and CDR2 is SASEGT in the germline V gene. In nucleotides, the CDR3 is TGTGCCAGCCAACGGACGGCCCTAGGGAATGAGCAGTTCTTC. Protein product: CASQRTALGNEQFF.

The chain uses TRBV4-1 and TRBJ1-1, with a possible D match to TRBD1 (5 bases). CDR3 length: 17 residues. Trimming removed 4 bases from V and 2 bases from J, with 20 bases in between. Germline V lookup: CDR1 MGHRA, CDR2 YSYEKL. The CDR3 protein is CASSLSLSGETNTEAFF. The CDR3 DNA is TGCGCCAGCAGCCTCTCCTTATCGGGGGAAACTAACACTGAAGCTTTCTTT.

The chain carries TRBV5-5 and TRBJ2-7, with TRBD1 identical over 10 bases. J lost 2 bases, V lost 4 bases, and 3 bases had no gene match. CDR3 size: 14 residues. Looked up from germline, CDR1 is SGHKS and CDR2 is YYEKEE (reference sequence). The CDR3 sequence is CASSQGTGAYEQYF. CDR3 in DNA: TGTGCCAGCAGCCAAGGGACAGGGGCCTACGAGCAGTACTTC.

A word on this clone: Other DNA sequences in the same sample also yield this CDR3. The chain joins TRBV7-9 to TRBJ2-7; a possible D gene is TRBD1 (7 bases). V was pared by 5 bases and J by 1 base, with 12 bases between. This CDR3 region has 14 residues. Germline V CDR1 and CDR2: SEHNR, FQNEAQ (reference sequence). Written as DNA, the CDR3 is TGTGCCAGCAGCCCTCCAGGGGGGTCCTACGAGCAGTACTTC. Its translation is CASSPPGGSYEQYF. Full variable domain (remainder filled in from reference TRBV7-9 and TRBJ2-7): DTGVSQNPRHKITKRGQNVTFRCDPISEHNRLYWYRQTLGQGPEFLTYFQNEAQLEKSRLLSDRFSAERPKGSFSTLEIQRTEQGDSAMYLCASSPPGGSYEQYFGPGTRLTVT.

V is TRBV19 and J is TRBJ2-3; 8 nucleotides match TRBD2. The germline V gene has CDR1 LNHDA and CDR2 SQIVND (reference sequence). The length of the CDR3 is 14 residues. Trimming removed 10 bases from V and 3 bases from J; junction bases left unmatched: 9. The CDR3 reads CATTLTGGTDTQYF. The CDR3 bases are TGTGCCACAACTCTCACGGGGGGGACAGATACGCAGTATTTT. The full variable domain, in which reference TRBV19 and TRBJ2-3 provide the parts outside the CDR3, is DGGITQSPKYLFRKEGQNVTLSCEQNLNHDAMYWYRQDPGQGLRLIYYSQIVNDFQKGDIAEGYSVSREKKESFPLTVTSAQKNPTAFYLCATTLTGGTDTQYFGPGTRLTVL.

This clone was found a few times. The V call is TRBV6-4, the J call TRBJ1-5, with no clear D. Per germline, CDR1 MRHNA and CDR2 SNTAGT. CDR3 size: 14 residues. Trimming shortened V by 0 bases and J by 2 bases, and 5 bases separated the two germline ends. In nucleotides, the CDR3 is TGTGCCAGCAGTGACTCGCAGGGCAATCAGCCCCAGCATTTT. Residues: CASSDSQGNQPQHF.

The chain carries TRBV19 and TRBJ2-1, with TRBD1 as a possible D gene (5 bases). Germline V gene sequence: CDR1 LNHDA, CDR2 SQIVND (reference sequence). V was clipped by 1 base and J by 6 bases, with 13 bases between them. The length of the CDR3 is 15 residues. CDR3 sequence: CASSIGQLNFNEQFF. In DNA form, the CDR3 reads TGTGCCAGTAGTATAGGACAGCTAAACTTCAATGAGCAGTTCTTC.

This clone was found many times. The chain carries TRBV5-1 and TRBJ1-5; D remains unclear. V was shortened by 0 bases and J by 7 bases, with 14 bases between the two germline ends. The germline CDR1 and CDR2 sequences are SGHRS and YFSETQ. This CDR3 region has 15 residues. The CDR3 sequence: CASSLEDGPGQPQHF. For the CDR3, the DNA is TGCGCCAGCAGCTTGGAGGACGGGCCGGGGCAGCCCCAGCATTTT.

The rearrangement links TRBV19 to TRBJ2-2; D not certain. V gave up 2 bases and J gave up 13 bases, with 23 bases separating them. This CDR3 has 16 amino acids. In germline, CDR1 is LNHDA, CDR2 SQIVND (reference sequence). The CDR3 region is CASSISYPTDLVRLFF. Here the CDR3 DNA reads TGTGCCAGTAGTATAAGTTATCCGACGGACCTGGTTAGGCTGTTTTTT.

The chain uses TRBV27 and TRBJ1-2; tentatively, D is TRBD1 (5 bases). Germline assignment: CDR1 MNHEY and CDR2 SMNVEV (reference sequence). Between the trimmed V and J ends, which lost 4 bases and 8 bases, there was a span of 11 bases. This CDR3 contains 12 residues. This CDR3 is CASSYGGEGYTF. The CDR3 DNA follows: TGTGCCAGCAGTTACGGGGGGGAGGGCTACACCTTC.

This chain links TRBV7-2 with TRBJ2-7; the D gene is possibly TRBD2 (6 bases). The germline V and J ends were trimmed by 2 bases and 4 bases, with 15 bases remaining between them. The CDR3 totals 15 residues. Germline CDR1 SGHTA, CDR2 FQGNSA. CDR3 amino acids: CASSLSSGVLYEQYF. Written as DNA, the CDR3 is TGTGCCAGCAGCTTATCATCGGGAGTTTTGTACGAGCAGTACTTC.

The V and J genes are TRBV19 and TRBJ1-4; D uncertain. CDR1 and CDR2 (germline): LNHDA, SQIVND (reference sequence). The CDR3 has 15 amino acids. Trimming took 5 bases from V and 0 from J, leaving 10 bases between them. CDR3 sequence: CASSPGWATNEKLFF. The CDR3, as DNA: TGTGCCAGTAGTCCCGGGTGGGCAACTAATGAAAAACTGTTTTTT.

This clone was observed a single time. The chain links TRBV21-1 to TRBJ2-5; the DNA was not compared with TRBD2, the D call given in the table. TRBV21-1 counts as a pseudogene. This CDR3 is built from 14 residues. The CDR3 bases are TGTGCCAGCAGCATAATAGGGAGGGTGAAGTCCCAGTACTTC. Its protein is CASSIIGRVKSQYF.

The CDR3 here is CASSPGGQSYGYTF. CDR3 in DNA: TGTGCCAGCAGTCCTGGGGGACAGAGCTATGGCTACACCTTC. V and J are TRBV27 and TRBJ1-2; the match to TRBD1 covers 7 bases. V shed 5 bases and J 4 bases; nucleotides not matched to a gene: 7. Looked up from germline, CDR1 is MNHEY and CDR2 is SMNVEV (reference sequence). CDR3 length: 14 amino acids.

The rearrangement uses TRBV27 and TRBJ1-1; D is unresolved. Per the germline V gene, CDR1 is MNHEY and CDR2 is SMNVEV (reference sequence). CDR3 length: 14 residues. V was clipped by 2 bases and J by 3 bases, with 10 bases between them. The CDR3 here is CASSLVPLHTEAFF. DNA of the CDR3: TGTGCCAGCAGTTTAGTACCACTTCACACTGAAGCTTTCTTT.

This clone was detected only a few times. V is TRBV7-9 and J is TRBJ2-1; no clear D gene. CDR3 size: 10 residues. V gave up 5 bases and J gave up 5 bases, with 1 base separating them. Germline V gene lookup returns CDR1 SEHNR and CDR2 FQNEAQ (reference sequence). The CDR3 is CASSNNEQFF. CDR3 DNA sequence: TGTGCCAGCAGCAACAATGAGCAGTTCTTC.